A selection of T cell receptor beta chains follows, all from one sample in a study of OX40 agonist ivuxolimab in advanced cancers. TCRdb's copy holds only in-frame clones and misses some; the assay was immunoSEQ multiplex PCR. The top ten hold under 25% of the sample, which has approximately 35,000 clones, 76% seen once. Sequences were derived from CD4+ or CD8+ T cells sorted from blood, sampled in a trial of the OX40 agonist ivuxolimab. These receptor sequences come from an adult with an advanced solid tumor such as melanoma, head and neck, liver or kidney cancer. Each CDR3 is given with its conserved first and last residue. Fields, in order: D gene, V gene, clone size, J gene, CDR3 DNA, CDR3 protein. D genes are given only for firm matches. Some rows mark clone size as missing; the rest say once, few, many or name a class of expanded clone.

D gene: NA
V gene: TRBV2
clone size: NA
J gene: TRBJ1-5
CDR3 DNA: TGTGCCAGCAGTGGGTTGATCGATCAGCCCCAGCATTTT
CDR3 protein: CASSGLIDQPQHF

D gene: TRBD1
V gene: TRBV6-1
clone size: NA
J gene: TRBJ1-2
CDR3 DNA: TGTGCCAGCAGTGGACAGGGGCCAAACTATGGCTACACCTTC
CDR3 protein: CASSGQGPNYGYTF

D gene: TRBD2
V gene: TRBV7-2
clone size: NA
J gene: TRBJ2-3
CDR3 DNA: TGTGCCAGCAGCCCTACTGGAACTAGCGGGGGGGCCGCAGATACGCAGTATTTT
CDR3 protein: CASSPTGTSGGAADTQYF

D gene: NA
V gene: TRBV11-1
clone size: once
J gene: TRBJ2-5
CDR3 DNA: TGTGCCAGCAGCAACAGGGAGACCCAGTACTTC
CDR3 protein: CASSNRETQYF

D gene: TRBD1
V gene: TRBV19
clone size: NA
J gene: TRBJ1-1
CDR3 DNA: TGTGCCAGTAGTATAGATAGACAGGGCAACACTGAAGCTTTCTTT
CDR3 protein: CASSIDRQGNTEAFF

D gene: NA
V gene: TRBV18
clone size: NA
J gene: TRBJ2-6
CDR3 DNA: TGTGCCAGCTCACCGGCCAGGGGCGCGGCTGGGGCCAACGTCCTGACTTTC
CDR3 protein: CASSPARGAAGANVLTF

D gene: TRBD1
V gene: TRBV18
clone size: NA
J gene: TRBJ2-1
CDR3 DNA: TGTGCCAGCTCACCGGGACAGGGAGCTGAGCAGTTCTTC
CDR3 protein: CASSPGQGAEQFF

D gene: TRBD1
V gene: TRBV27
clone size: NA
J gene: TRBJ2-2
CDR3 DNA: TGTGCCAGCACCCGAGACAGGGTCGGGGAGCTGTTTTTT
CDR3 protein: CASTRDRVGELFF

D gene: TRBD1
V gene: TRBV5-4
clone size: NA
J gene: TRBJ1-1
CDR3 DNA: TGTGCCAGCAGCCAAGATTTACAGGGGGGTCGCACTGAAGCTTTCTTT
CDR3 protein: CASSQDLQGGRTEAFF

D gene: NA
V gene: TRBV6-6
clone size: once
J gene: TRBJ2-1
CDR3 DNA: TGTGCCAGCACAACCAGCTCCTACAATGAGCAGTTCTTC
CDR3 protein: CASTTSSYNEQFF

D gene: NA
V gene: TRBV30
clone size: NA
J gene: TRBJ1-5
CDR3 DNA: TGTGCCTGGAGTGTCGTAGGGATCGGTCAGCCCCAGCATTTT
CDR3 protein: CAWSVVGIGQPQHF

D gene: NA
V gene: TRBV7-2
clone size: NA
J gene: TRBJ2-7
CDR3 DNA: TGTGCCAGCAGCTTAGGAGGGGCCAGCTCCTACGAGCAGTACTTC
CDR3 protein: CASSLGGASSYEQYF

D gene: NA
V gene: TRBV10-2
clone size: NA
J gene: TRBJ2-4
CDR3 DNA: TGCGCCAGCGGGATACGGATGAAAAACATTCAGTACTTC
CDR3 protein: CASGIRMKNIQYF

D gene: NA
V gene: TRBV30
clone size: NA
J gene: TRBJ2-1
CDR3 DNA: TGTGCGGGACAAAACAATGAGCAGTTCTTC
CDR3 protein: CAGQNNEQFF

D gene: TRBD1
V gene: TRBV19
clone size: NA
J gene: TRBJ1-3
CDR3 DNA: TGTGCCAGTAGTGCCGGGACAGGCGTTTACCGAGGAAACACCATATATTTT
CDR3 protein: CASSAGTGVYRGNTIYF

D gene: TRBD1
V gene: TRBV7-3
clone size: once
J gene: TRBJ2-1
CDR3 DNA: TGTGCCAGCAGCTTAAGTAGGGACAGGGGGTATGAGCAGTTCTTC
CDR3 protein: CASSLSRDRGYEQFF

D gene: NA
V gene: TRBV20-1
clone size: NA
J gene: TRBJ2-7
CDR3 DNA: TGCAGTGCTAGTTTGGGGCGCGAGCAGTACTTC
CDR3 protein: CSASLGREQYF

D gene: NA
V gene: TRBV7-9
clone size: NA
J gene: TRBJ1-1
CDR3 DNA: TGTGCCAGCAGCCTAATCGGTGAAGCTTTCTTT
CDR3 protein: CASSLIGEAFF

D gene: NA
V gene: TRBV6-1
clone size: NA
J gene: TRBJ1-5
CDR3 DNA: TGTGCCAGCAGTGAGCAGGGTAGAGGCAATCAGCCCCAGCATTTT
CDR3 protein: CASSEQGRGNQPQHF

D gene: NA
V gene: TRBV25-1
clone size: few
J gene: TRBJ1-5
CDR3 DNA: TGTGCCAGCAGTTCAACTGGGGACGGTAGGCCCCAGCATTTT
CDR3 protein: CASSSTGDGRPQHF

D gene: NA
V gene: TRBV21-1
clone size: NA
J gene: TRBJ1-2
CDR3 DNA: TGTGCCAGCAGCACCCCCGACAGGGGGAGGGACGGCTACACCTTC
CDR3 protein: CASSTPDRGRDGYTF

D gene: NA
V gene: TRBV25-1
clone size: NA
J gene: TRBJ1-1
CDR3 DNA: TGTGCCAGCAGTGGGGGGACATCGGCTTTCTTT
CDR3 protein: CASSGGTSAFF

D gene: NA
V gene: TRBV6-5
clone size: NA
J gene: TRBJ1-2
CDR3 DNA: TGTGCCAGCAGACCCGGGACACGGTATGGCTACACCTTC
CDR3 protein: CASRPGTRYGYTF

D gene: NA
V gene: TRBV30
clone size: NA
J gene: TRBJ1-3
CDR3 DNA: TGTGCCTGGAGTCGACCCTCAGGGACTGGAAACACCATATATTTT
CDR3 protein: CAWSRPSGTGNTIYF

D gene: NA
V gene: TRBV30
clone size: few
J gene: TRBJ1-6
CDR3 DNA: TGTGCCTGGAGACCCGGGTCGGCGGGTTCACCCCTCCACTTT
CDR3 protein: CAWRPGSAGSPLHF

D gene: TRBD2
V gene: TRBV5-1
clone size: NA
J gene: TRBJ2-1
CDR3 DNA: TGCGCCAGCAGCTTTAAACGTACTAGCGGGGGGGCTGATGAGCAGTTCTTC
CDR3 protein: CASSFKRTSGGADEQFF

D gene: NA
V gene: TRBV7-8
clone size: NA
J gene: TRBJ2-5
CDR3 DNA: TGTGCCAGCGGAAGATCAGGGGAGACCCAGTACTTC
CDR3 protein: CASGRSGETQYF

D gene: NA
V gene: TRBV9
clone size: few
J gene: TRBJ1-2
CDR3 DNA: TGTGCCAGCAGCGTTGGCAGCCTCTATGGCTACACCTTC
CDR3 protein: CASSVGSLYGYTF

D gene: TRBD1
V gene: TRBV27
clone size: once
J gene: TRBJ1-4
CDR3 DNA: TGTGCCAGCAGTCACGATTTACAGGGGTCGGGGGAAAAACTGTTTTTT
CDR3 protein: CASSHDLQGSGEKLFF

D gene: NA
V gene: TRBV4-2
clone size: NA
J gene: TRBJ2-5
CDR3 DNA: TGTGCCAGCAGCCAAGAAGTCGCCGAGACCCAGTACTTC
CDR3 protein: CASSQEVAETQYF

D gene: TRBD2
V gene: TRBV6-5
clone size: NA
J gene: TRBJ2-1
CDR3 DNA: TGTGCCAGCATCCAAAGCGGGGGGCACAATGAGCAGTTCTTC
CDR3 protein: CASIQSGGHNEQFF

D gene: NA
V gene: TRBV5-6
clone size: NA
J gene: TRBJ1-2
CDR3 DNA: TGTGCCAGCAGCTTGGGGACAAGCTATGGCTACACCTTC
CDR3 protein: CASSLGTSYGYTF

D gene: NA
V gene: TRBV5-1
clone size: NA
J gene: TRBJ2-1
CDR3 DNA: TGCGCCACCTCGGGGCTATCCTACAATGAGCAGTTCTTC
CDR3 protein: CATSGLSYNEQFF

D gene: TRBD2
V gene: TRBV5-1
clone size: NA
J gene: TRBJ2-7
CDR3 DNA: TGCGCCAGCAGCGGACTAGGGGAAAGATACGAGCAGTACTTC
CDR3 protein: CASSGLGERYEQYF

D gene: TRBD1
V gene: TRBV5-4
clone size: once
J gene: TRBJ1-2
CDR3 DNA: TGTGCCAGCAGCTCCGGACAGGGCGGTGGCTACACCTTC
CDR3 protein: CASSSGQGGGYTF

D gene: NA
V gene: TRBV27
clone size: few
J gene: TRBJ2-7
CDR3 DNA: TGTGCCAGCAGTTTAGCCGGGGTAGCGTCCTACGAGCAGTACTTC
CDR3 protein: CASSLAGVASYEQYF

D gene: NA
V gene: TRBV6-5
clone size: NA
J gene: TRBJ2-5
CDR3 DNA: TGTGCCAGCGTAGAGGGGCTAGAGACCCAGTACTTC
CDR3 protein: CASVEGLETQYF

D gene: NA
V gene: TRBV5-1
clone size: NA
J gene: TRBJ1-2
CDR3 DNA: TGCGCCAGCAGCTTGGGAGGGGACGGCTCTCAAAGCTATGGCTACACCTTC
CDR3 protein: CASSLGGDGSQSYGYTF

D gene: NA
V gene: TRBV7-9
clone size: NA
J gene: TRBJ2-6
CDR3 DNA: TGTGCCAGCAGCCACACAGGGACCTCTTTCTCTGGGGCCAACGTCCTGACTTTC
CDR3 protein: CASSHTGTSFSGANVLTF

D gene: NA
V gene: TRBV30
clone size: NA
J gene: TRBJ2-1
CDR3 DNA: TGTGCCTGGAGGGGGCTGAATGAGCAGTTCTTC
CDR3 protein: CAWRGLNEQFF

D gene: NA
V gene: TRBV6-5
clone size: NA
J gene: TRBJ1-2
CDR3 DNA: TGTGCCAGCAGTTACGGCGGGTATGGCTACACCTTC
CDR3 protein: CASSYGGYGYTF

D gene: TRBD1
V gene: TRBV29-1
clone size: few
J gene: TRBJ1-4
CDR3 DNA: TGCAGCGTTAGGGACAGAAGGGAAAAACTGTTTTTT
CDR3 protein: CSVRDRREKLFF

D gene: TRBD1
V gene: TRBV7-8
clone size: NA
J gene: TRBJ1-6
CDR3 DNA: TGTGCCAGCAGCTTGGGGACAGGGAATAATTCACCCCTCCACTTT
CDR3 protein: CASSLGTGNNSPLHF

D gene: NA
V gene: TRBV7-9
clone size: NA
J gene: TRBJ2-2
CDR3 DNA: TGTGCCAGCAACCCAGACCGCGCGAACACCGGGGAGCTGTTTTTT
CDR3 protein: CASNPDRANTGELFF

D gene: NA
V gene: TRBV5-8
clone size: few
J gene: TRBJ2-7
CDR3 DNA: TGTGCCAGCAGCTTACACAGGGTGAGGTCCTACGAGCAGTACTTC
CDR3 protein: CASSLHRVRSYEQYF

D gene: NA
V gene: TRBV5-1
clone size: NA
J gene: TRBJ1-1
CDR3 DNA: TGCGCCAGCAGCTTGGGAGGGAGCGGTAACACTGAAGCTTTCTTT
CDR3 protein: CASSLGGSGNTEAFF

D gene: NA
V gene: TRBV28
clone size: NA
J gene: TRBJ1-2
CDR3 DNA: TGTGCCAGCAGCTCTGGGACGCCGAGGAACTATGGCTACACCTTC
CDR3 protein: CASSSGTPRNYGYTF

D gene: NA
V gene: TRBV18
clone size: NA
J gene: TRBJ2-7
CDR3 DNA: TGTGCCAGCTCACCTCGACAAGCTGCTTCCTACGAGCAGTACTTC
CDR3 protein: CASSPRQAASYEQYF

D gene: NA
V gene: TRBV7-9
clone size: NA
J gene: TRBJ2-2
CDR3 DNA: TGTGCCGGACTGGGGAACACCGGGGAGCTGTTTTTT
CDR3 protein: CAGLGNTGELFF

D gene: TRBD1
V gene: TRBV6-6
clone size: NA
J gene: TRBJ1-6
CDR3 DNA: TGTGCCGGCAACCGTGGGGACAGCGTAAATTCACCCCTCCACTTT
CDR3 protein: CAGNRGDSVNSPLHF